These 5 T cell receptor beta chains were all obtained from the same sample, sequenced in a study of blood T cell repertoires in COVID-19. Some clones are missing from TCRdb's copy, which holds only in-frame ones; the method was immunoSEQ multiplex PCR. This table has 70,000 to 90,000 clones, around 85% appearing once. Sequenced sample: peripheral blood. These receptors all stem from a man aged 70 or older with acute or convalescent COVID-19.

As DNA, the CDR3 is TGTGCCTGGAGTGAGGGGACAGGGAAGGGTGAAAAACTGTTTTTT. It specifies CAWSEGTGKGEKLFF. This sequence joins TRBV30 and TRBJ1-4; the match to TRBD1 covers 9 bases. Germline V gene data show CDR1 as GTSNPN and CDR2 as SVGIG (reference sequence). J gave up 7 bases and V 1 base, and 7 bases lay outside the gene matches. This CDR3 region has 15 residues. Together with reference TRBV30 and TRBJ1-4, the CDR3 gives the full variable domain: SQTIHQWPATLVQPVGSPLSLECTVEGTSNPNLYWYRQAAGRGLQLLFYSVGIGQISSEVPQNLSASRPQDRQFILSSKKLLLSDSGFYLCAWSEGTGKGEKLFFGSGTQLSVL.

V is TRBV5-4 and J is TRBJ2-3; 8 nucleotides align to TRBD2. V gave up 0 bases and J gave up 3 bases; unmatched junction bases: 9. Germline assignment: CDR1 SGHNT and CDR2 YYREEE (reference sequence). The CDR3 is made up of 17 amino acids. In DNA form, the CDR3 reads TGTGCCAGCAGCTTGGACCCCGGGGGGGTTCAGACAGATACGCAGTATTTT. It is translated as CASSLDPGGVQTDTQYF.

The J gene is TRBJ2-2, the V gene TRBV6-2 or TRBV6-3; a weak D match, TRBD1 (6 bases). This CDR3 has 13 amino acids. The germline V gene has CDR1 MNHEY and CDR2 SVGEGT. Trimming took 5 bases from V and 5 from J, leaving 9 bases between them. CDR3 DNA sequence: TGTGCCAGCAGTCCAGGGGAGACCGGGGAGCTGTTTTTT. This encodes CASSPGETGELFF.

This clone has a handful of counts. The chain employs TRBV20-1 and TRBJ2-5, with TRBD1 identical over 7 bases. The CDR3 is made up of 13 amino acids. Germline V lookup: CDR1 DFQATT, CDR2 SNEGSKA (reference sequence). V lost 3 bases, J lost 3 bases, and 4 bases stayed unmatched. This CDR3 reads CSASKGAEETQYF. The CDR3 DNA reads TGCAGTGCTAGTAAGGGGGCCGAAGAGACCCAGTACTTC.

The genes are TRBV2 and TRBJ1-6; perhaps TRBD1 as D (6 bases). Trimming cost V 4 bases and J 7 bases, with 14 bases left between them. The germline gives CDR1 SNHLY, CDR2 FYNNEI. The CDR3 loop spans 15 amino acids. CDR3 sequence reads: CASSGRGTGNSPLHF. The DNA for the CDR3 is TGTGCCAGCAGTGGCAGGGGCACAGGAAATTCACCCCTCCACTTT.